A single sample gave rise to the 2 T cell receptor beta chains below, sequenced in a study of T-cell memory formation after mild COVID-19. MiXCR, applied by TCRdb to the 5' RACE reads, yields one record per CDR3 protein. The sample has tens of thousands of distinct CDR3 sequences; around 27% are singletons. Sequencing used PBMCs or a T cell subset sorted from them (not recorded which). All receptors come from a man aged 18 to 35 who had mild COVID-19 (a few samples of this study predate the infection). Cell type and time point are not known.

The CDR3 spells CASSRGTEYEQYF. In nucleotides, the CDR3 is TGTGCCAGCAGTCGCGGGACCGAGTACGAGCAGTACTTC. The gene calls are TRBV5-4 and TRBJ2-7; a weak D match, TRBD2 (6 bases). Looked up from germline, CDR1 is SGHNT and CDR2 is YYREEE (reference sequence). V gave up 5 bases and J gave up 4 bases, with 13 bases separating them. This CDR3 comprises 13 residues.

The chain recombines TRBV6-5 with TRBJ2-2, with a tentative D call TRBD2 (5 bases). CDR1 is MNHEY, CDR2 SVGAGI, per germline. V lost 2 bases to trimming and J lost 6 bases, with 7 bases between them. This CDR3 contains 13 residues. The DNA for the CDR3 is TGTGCCAGCAGTTACATCGGGGCCGGGGAGCTGTTTTTT. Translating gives CASSYIGAGELFF.